The 2 T cell receptor beta chains presented below share a single source sample, sequenced in a study of T cell repertoires in cytomegalovirus infection. Via MiXCR, TCRdb re-called the reads, giving one row per CDR3 protein. The table has approximately 300,000 distinct CDR3 sequences, 25% to 35% seen once. For these TCRs, the target antigens are not known. This material consisted of cultured PBMCs, taken from culture after CMV antigen stimulation. These TCRs come from a human donor in good health (CMV status not recorded). Some clones in this sample may be carry-over from other donors' samples.

This clonotype was seen only a few times. The V gene is TRBV6-4, the J gene TRBJ2-3, with a weak D call TRBD1 (7 bases). The V end lost 4 bases, the J end lost 5 bases, and 10 bases lay between the germline ends. From germline, CDR1 is MRHNA and CDR2 SNTAGT. The CDR3 runs to 13 residues. Written as DNA, the CDR3 is TGTGCCAGCAGTGGACAGGGAGGAGATACGCAGTATTTT. Translation gives CASSGQGGDTQYF.

This clonotype has only a few counts. The J gene is TRBJ1-2, the V gene TRBV4-1; D uncertain. Between the trimmed V and J ends, which lost 0 bases and 8 bases, there was a span of 10 bases. The CDR3 contains 13 residues. The germline gives CDR1 MGHRA, CDR2 YSYEKL. The CDR3 DNA follows: TGCGCCAGCAGCCAAGAGTACAGCAAGGGCTACACCTTC. Amino acid sequence: CASSQEYSKGYTF.